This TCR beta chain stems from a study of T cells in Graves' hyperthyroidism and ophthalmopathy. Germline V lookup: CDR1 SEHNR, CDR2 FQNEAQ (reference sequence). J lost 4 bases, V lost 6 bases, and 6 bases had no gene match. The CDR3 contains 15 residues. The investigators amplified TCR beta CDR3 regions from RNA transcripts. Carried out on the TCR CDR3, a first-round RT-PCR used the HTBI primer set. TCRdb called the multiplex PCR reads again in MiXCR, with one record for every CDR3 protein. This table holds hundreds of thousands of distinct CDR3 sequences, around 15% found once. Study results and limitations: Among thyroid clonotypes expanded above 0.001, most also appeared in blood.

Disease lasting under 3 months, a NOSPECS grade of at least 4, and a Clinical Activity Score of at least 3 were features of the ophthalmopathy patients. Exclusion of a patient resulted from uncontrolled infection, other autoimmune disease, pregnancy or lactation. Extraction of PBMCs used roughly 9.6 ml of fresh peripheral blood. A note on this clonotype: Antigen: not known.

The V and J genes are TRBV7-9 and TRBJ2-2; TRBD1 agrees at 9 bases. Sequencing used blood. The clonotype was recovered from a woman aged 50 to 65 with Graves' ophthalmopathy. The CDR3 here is CASSQQGARTGELFF. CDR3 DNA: TGTGCCAGCAGTCAACAGGGGGCGCGCACCGGGGAGCTGTTTTTT. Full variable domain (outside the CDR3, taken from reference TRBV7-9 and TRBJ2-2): DTGVSQNPRHKITKRGQNVTFRCDPISEHNRLYWYRQTLGQGPEFLTYFQNEAQLEKSRLLSDRFSAERPKGSFSTLEIQRTEQGDSAMYLCASSQQGARTGELFFGEGSRLTVL.